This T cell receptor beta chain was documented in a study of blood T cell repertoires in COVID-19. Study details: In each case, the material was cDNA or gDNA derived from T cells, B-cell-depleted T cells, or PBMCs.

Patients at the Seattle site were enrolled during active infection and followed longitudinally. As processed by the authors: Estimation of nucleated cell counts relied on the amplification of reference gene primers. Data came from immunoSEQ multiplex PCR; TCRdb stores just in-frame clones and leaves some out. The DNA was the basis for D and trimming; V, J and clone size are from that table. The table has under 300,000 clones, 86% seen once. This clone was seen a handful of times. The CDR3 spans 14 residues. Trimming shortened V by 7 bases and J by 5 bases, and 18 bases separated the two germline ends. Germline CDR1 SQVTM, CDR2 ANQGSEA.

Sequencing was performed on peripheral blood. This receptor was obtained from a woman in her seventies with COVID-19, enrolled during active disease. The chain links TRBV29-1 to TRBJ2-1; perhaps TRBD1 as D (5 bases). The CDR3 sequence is CSASQGILNNEQFF. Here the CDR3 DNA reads TGCAGCGCTAGTCAGGGAATTTTGAACAATGAGCAGTTCTTC.